These 29 T cell receptor beta chains share one sample of origin, sequenced in a study of shared clonotypes between healthy human individuals. The data were produced by immunoSEQ multiplex PCR, yet TCRdb's version contains in-frame clones alone and is incomplete. This table holds some 1,900,000 clones, less than 95% found once. CD45RO-negative, CCR7-positively selected cells formed the naive CD8 fraction, excluding terminally differentiated effector memory CD45RA+ cells. Sequenced material: naive CD8+ T cells sorted from blood. These receptors came from a man between 18 and 29 years old in good health.

For this clone: This sample includes further DNA sequences coding for the same CDR3. This chain joins TRBV4-3 and TRBJ2-1; 7 bases match TRBD2. Germline V gene lookup returns CDR1 LGHNA and CDR2 YSLEER. V lost 0 bases and J lost 0; bases outside the gene matches: 2. The CDR3 length is 16 residues. CDR3 bases: TGCGCCAGCAGCCAAGATAGGGACTACTCCTACAATGAGCAGTTCTTC. It specifies CASSQDRDYSYNEQFF.

The chain couples TRBV19 to TRBJ1-6; the match to TRBD1 covers 9 bases. The CDR3 totals 16 residues. After removal of 5 bases from V and 9 bases from J, the junction contained 11 bases not matched to a gene. The germline CDR1 and CDR2 sequences are LNHDA and SQIVND (reference sequence). CDR3 loop: CASSYPPGQGGSPLHF. The CDR3 bases are TGTGCCAGTAGTTACCCACCGGGACAGGGCGGTTCACCCCTCCACTTT.

The chain couples TRBV5-1 to TRBJ1-1; TRBD1 might be the D (5 bases). Trimming took 0 bases from V and 1 from J, leaving 10 bases between them. Germline loops: CDR1 SGHRS, CDR2 YFSETQ. The CDR3 length is 15 residues. The CDR3 DNA sequence: TGCGCCAGCAGCTTGGAGACAGCTCAGAACACTGAAGCTTTCTTT. Amino acids: CASSLETAQNTEAFF.

This chain uses TRBV29-1 with TRBJ2-3; 10 bases align to TRBD2. Germline CDR1 is SQVTM and CDR2 is ANQGSEA. The CDR3 sequence is 14 residues long. The J segment lost 3 bases and the V segment lost 4 bases, leaving 4 bases of the junction unmatched. The CDR3 spells CSVVLAGKTDTQYF. The CDR3 bases are TGCAGCGTTGTACTAGCGGGGAAAACAGATACGCAGTATTTT.

The V and J genes are TRBV19 and TRBJ1-3; D perhaps matches TRBD1 (5 bases). This CDR3 has 13 residues. The germline V gene encodes CDR1 LNHDA and CDR2 SQIVND (reference sequence). Trimming left V 10 bases short and J 4 bases short, with 14 bases between. The CDR3 bases are TGTGCCAATACCGGGACGGACGGAAACACCATATATTTT. As protein: CANTGTDGNTIYF.

Comments on this clone: The sample holds other DNA sequences that translate to the same CDR3. V and J are TRBV6-5 and TRBJ2-5; D is uncertain. Trimming shortened V by 2 bases and J by 2 bases, and 6 bases separated the two germline ends. The CDR3 length is 13 residues. From germline, CDR1 is MNHEY and CDR2 SVGAGI. The CDR3 loop is CASSYLGQETQYF. In nucleotides, the CDR3 is TGTGCCAGCAGTTACCTGGGACAAGAGACCCAGTACTTC.

V usage is TRBV30 and J usage is TRBJ2-1; 7 bases map to TRBD2. Looked up from germline, CDR1 is GTSNPN and CDR2 is SVGIG (reference sequence). Trimming took 0 bases from V and 8 from J; bases not matched to a gene: 1. The length of the CDR3 is 12 residues. CDR3 protein: CAWSVLADEQFF. CDR3 DNA sequence: TGTGCCTGGAGTGTTCTAGCGGATGAGCAGTTCTTC.

This sequence joins TRBV9 and TRBJ2-2; D is uncertain. Germline CDR1 is SGDLS and CDR2 is YYNGEE. The CDR3 has 13 amino acids. With 0 bases removed from V and 5 bases from J, the gap between germline ends came to 5 bases. CDR3 sequence reads: CASSVAETGELFF. CDR3 DNA: TGTGCCAGCAGCGTAGCCGAAACCGGGGAGCTGTTTTTT.

Points on this clone: The same CDR3 can be traced to other DNA sequences in this sample. The V call is TRBV9, the J call TRBJ2-1, with TRBD2 as a possible D gene (5 bases). The germline V and J ends were trimmed by 3 bases and 4 bases, with 8 bases remaining between them. There are 13 residues in the CDR3. The germline gives CDR1 SGDLS, CDR2 YYNGEE. CDR3 sequence: CASSAGSYNEQFF. CDR3 DNA sequence: TGTGCCAGCAGCGCGGGATCTTACAATGAGCAGTTCTTC.

V is TRBV5-4 and J is TRBJ2-3, with 9 bases lining up with TRBD2. The germline gives CDR1 SGHNT, CDR2 YYREEE (reference sequence). The CDR3 spans 14 residues. J gave up 1 base and V 6 bases, and 3 bases lay outside the gene matches. CDR3 coding DNA: TGTGCCAGCATGCGGGAGGGCGGCACAGATACGCAGTATTTT. Amino acids: CASMREGGTDTQYF.

Concerning this clone itself: The sample holds other DNA sequences that translate to the same CDR3. The V call is TRBV6-5, the J call TRBJ2-2; no reliable D call. Germline V gene lookup returns CDR1 MNHEY and CDR2 SVGAGI. The germline V and J ends were trimmed by 6 bases and 4 bases, with 6 bases remaining between them. The CDR3 has 12 residues. CDR3 protein: CASSRVTGELFF. CDR3 in DNA: TGTGCCAGCAGCCGAGTCACCGGGGAGCTGTTTTTT.

The rearrangement uses TRBV10-3 and TRBJ1-1; a possible D gene is TRBD1 (5 bases). The CDR3 sequence is 16 residues long. Trimming took off 6 bases at V and 3 bases at J, with 20 bases between the two ends. Germline CDR1 and CDR2: ENHRY and SYGVKD. DNA of the CDR3: TGTGCCATCAGCCTCAGCGGCACCCCGGGGGACACTGAAGCTTTCTTT. Its translation is CAISLSGTPGDTEAFF.

Comments on this clone: Other nucleotide sequences in the sample specify the same CDR3. This rearrangement joins TRBV19 to TRBJ2-2, with D hard to call. The CDR3 totals 13 residues. Germline CDR1 LNHDA, CDR2 SQIVND (reference sequence). V was cut by 6 bases and J by 2 bases, with 7 bases left in between. CDR3 sequence (DNA): TGTGCCAGTAGCCTTCTAAACACCGGGGAGCTGTTTTTT. Residues: CASSLLNTGELFF.

The rearrangement joins TRBV30 to TRBJ2-3; D perhaps matches TRBD2 (5 bases). V was trimmed by 2 bases and J by 1 base, leaving 13 bases between them. The CDR3 is 15 residues long. CDR1 and CDR2 from the germline V gene are GTSNPN and SVGIG (reference sequence). CDR3 bases: TGTGCCTGGAGTTTTGCATGGGGAGGCACAGATACGCAGTATTTT. Protein sequence: CAWSFAWGGTDTQYF.

The rearrangement links TRBV10-3 to TRBJ1-1; 9 nucleotides agree with TRBD1. J lost 6 bases, V lost 5 bases, and 7 bases had no gene match. The CDR3 extends over 14 amino acids. The germline CDR1 and CDR2 sequences are ENHRY and SYGVKD. The CDR3 is CAISPRQGDPEAFF. For the CDR3, the DNA is TGTGCCATCAGTCCTCGACAGGGGGACCCTGAAGCTTTCTTT.

The chain links TRBV28 to TRBJ1-4; 10 bases agree with TRBD1. The germline CDR1 and CDR2 sequences are MDHEN and SYDVKM. The CDR3 sequence is 16 residues long. Trimming at V came to 5 bases and at J to 2 bases, leaving 5 bases not matched to a gene. For the CDR3, the DNA is TGTGCCAGCAGTCAGGACAGGGGGTTCACTAATGAAAAACTGTTTTTT. This sequence encodes CASSQDRGFTNEKLFF.

The chain uses TRBV6-1 and TRBJ1-1; D gene uncertain. With 8 bases removed from V and 0 bases from J, the gap between germline ends came to 10 bases. This CDR3 comprises 13 residues. Germline V CDR1 and CDR2: MNHNS, SASEGT. CDR3 sequence reads: CASWDFLNTEAFF. The CDR3 DNA reads TGTGCCAGCTGGGATTTCTTGAACACTGAAGCTTTCTTT.

The J gene is TRBJ2-1, the V gene TRBV2; D is ambiguous. Trimming removed 6 bases from V and 6 bases from J, with 15 bases in between. Germline loops: CDR1 SNHLY, CDR2 FYNNEI. The CDR3 contains 14 residues. The CDR3 sequence is CASRETPRANEQFF. For the CDR3, the DNA is TGTGCCAGCAGGGAAACCCCGCGCGCCAATGAGCAGTTCTTC.

The rearrangement joins TRBV30 to TRBJ2-1, with 10 bases identical to TRBD2. Looked up from germline, CDR1 is GTSNPN and CDR2 is SVGIG (reference sequence). The CDR3 consists of 17 residues. With 2 bases clipped from V and 5 bases from J, the junction kept 12 bases outside the gene matches. DNA of the CDR3: TGTGCCTGGAGTCCCCCCTTTGGACTAGCGGATAACAATGAGCAGTTCTTC. Amino acid sequence: CAWSPPFGLADNNEQFF.

This chain joins TRBV5-6 and TRBJ1-2; no clear D gene. Germline lookup yields CDR1 SGHDT and CDR2 YYEEEE. Trimming stripped 1 base from V and 3 bases from J, with 7 bases between. The CDR3 has 13 amino acids. The DNA of the CDR3 is TGTGCCAGCAGCTTGTGGGGAGACTATGGCTACACCTTC. Encoded protein: CASSLWGDYGYTF.

This clone is a singleton in its sample. CDR3 residues: CASSLSGESTDTQYF. Written as DNA, the CDR3 is TGTGCCAGCAGCTTGTCAGGGGAAAGCACAGATACGCAGTATTTT. The chain employs TRBV5-4 and TRBJ2-3; a possible D gene is TRBD1 (6 bases). Per the germline V gene, CDR1 is SGHNT and CDR2 is YYREEE (reference sequence). CDR3 size: 15 residues. Trimming stripped 1 base from V and 0 bases from J, with 9 bases between.

DNA of the CDR3: TGCGCCAGCAGCCAAGATCCGGGAGGGGGCGATGAGCAGTTCTTC. It yields the protein CASSQDPGGGDEQFF. The rearrangement uses TRBV4-3 and TRBJ2-1; weak D call: TRBD2 (8 bases). Germline values: CDR1 LGHNA, CDR2 YSLEER. CDR3 length: 15 residues. With 0 bases removed from V and 8 bases from J, the gap between germline ends came to 14 bases.

The chain links TRBV7-9 to TRBJ2-7; D call uncertain. The ends were cut back, 6 bases at V and 0 bases at J, with 15 bases in the middle. This CDR3 has 15 residues. CDR1 is SEHNR, CDR2 FQNEAQ, per germline (reference sequence). This CDR3 is CASRTPLDSSYEQYF. CDR3 in DNA: TGTGCCAGCAGGACCCCCCTTGACTCCTCCTACGAGCAGTACTTC.

V and J are TRBV4-1 and TRBJ2-3, with D hard to call. Germline assignment: CDR1 MGHRA and CDR2 YSYEKL. This CDR3 is built from 16 residues. The V end was cut by 0 bases, the J end by 2 bases, with 12 bases between. The CDR3 loop is CASSQDGPYPTDTQYF. CDR3 DNA sequence: TGCGCCAGCAGCCAAGATGGCCCTTATCCCACAGATACGCAGTATTTT.

The rearrangement links TRBV6-1 to TRBJ1-5, with D possibly matching TRBD1 (5 bases). There are 15 residues in the CDR3. V dropped 7 bases and J dropped 8 bases, with 21 bases sitting between them. Germline V gives CDR1 MNHNS, CDR2 SASEGT. CDR3 region: CASIPLGVRGEPQHF. DNA of the CDR3: TGTGCCAGCATCCCGCTCGGGGTTCGGGGGGAGCCCCAGCATTTT.

To note about this clone: Other DNA sequences in the same sample also yield this CDR3. The chain has TRBV27 and TRBJ2-7; 7 nucleotides match TRBD2. V gave up 5 bases and J gave up 2 bases; unmatched junction bases: 0. The CDR3 sequence is 12 residues long. Germline-derived CDR1 and CDR2 are MNHEY and SMNVEV (reference sequence). In DNA, the CDR3 is TGTGCCAGCAGTCGGGGGGCCTACGAGCAGTACTTC. Translation gives CASSRGAYEQYF.

This chain links TRBV5-4 with TRBJ2-5; possibly TRBD1 or TRBD2 for D (6 bases each). The CDR3 runs to 15 residues. With 6 bases removed from V and 5 bases from J, the gap between germline ends came to 20 bases. Looked up from germline, CDR1 is SGHNT and CDR2 is YYREEE (reference sequence). In DNA form, the CDR3 reads TGTGCCAGCAACTTAGGGGCGGGACACGGGGAGACCCAGTACTTC. Translating gives CASNLGAGHGETQYF.

J is TRBJ2-2 and V is TRBV6-1; 8 positions match TRBD2. Germline V gene sequence: CDR1 MNHNS, CDR2 SASEGT. The length of the CDR3 is 17 residues. Trimming removed 1 base from V and 3 bases from J; junction bases left unmatched: 7. In DNA form, the CDR3 reads TGTGCCAGCAGTGAAGAGCCGGGACTAGGGGACACCGGGGAGCTGTTTTTT. This translates into CASSEEPGLGDTGELFF.

This rearrangement joins TRBV7-9 to TRBJ2-2; the D is unclear. This CDR3 is built from 12 residues. V was trimmed by 5 bases and J by 6 bases, leaving 7 bases between them. CDR1 and CDR2 (germline): SEHNR, FQNEAQ (reference sequence). The CDR3 region is CASSPLAGELFF. In DNA form, the CDR3 reads TGTGCCAGCAGCCCGCTCGCCGGGGAGCTGTTTTTT.